These 28 T cell receptor beta chains originate from one sample sequenced in a study of breast tumors, draining lymph nodes, adjacent tissues. Breast cancer patients provided tissue from their axillary draining lymph nodes. TCRdb reanalysed the multiplex PCR reads using MiXCR and keeps one entry per CDR3 protein. The sample consists of 190,000 or so distinct CDR3 sequences, over 25% of them appearing once. Sequencing input: axillary lymph node tissue. The source is a female donor with breast cancer. Some clones in this sample may be carry-over from other donors' samples.

V usage is TRBV13 and J usage is TRBJ2-5, with D possibly TRBD1 on 7 matching bases. Germline CDR1 and CDR2: PRHDT and FYEKMQ (reference sequence). V was shortened by 5 bases and J by 5 bases, with 24 bases between the two germline ends. The CDR3 is made up of 17 amino acids. CDR3 coding DNA: TGTGCCAGCAGCCCCACGACGGGGGTACAGGGGTGGGAGACCCAGTACTTC. Its translation is CASSPTTGVQGWETQYF.

A few counts support this clonotype. A much larger clone differs from this one at a single base, so this may be a read error. The rearrangement links TRBV7-2 to TRBJ2-5; D is uncertain. From germline, CDR1 is SGHTA and CDR2 FQGNSA. The CDR3 runs 15 residues. CDR3 DNA sequence: TGTGCCAGCAGCTTAGGCCCCTCCAGAGGAGAGACCCAGCACTTC. This codes for CASSLGPSRGETQHF.

To note about this clonotype: A junction end diverges from the germline sequence, so it may reflect a read error. The genes are TRBV2 and TRBJ2-1, with TRBD2 as a possible D gene (6 bases). CDR3 length: 14 amino acids. Germline V gene sequence: CDR1 SNHLY, CDR2 FYNNEI. The DNA for the CDR3 is TGTGCCAGCAGTGATCCGGGACTCAACAATGAACAGCTCTTC. This encodes CASSDPGLNNEQLF.

This clonotype was observed at least ten times. The J gene is TRBJ2-3, the V gene TRBV15, with D unclear. CDR1 is LNHNV and CDR2 is YYDKDF in the germline V gene (reference sequence). This CDR3 is 15 amino acids long. V lost 0 bases, J lost 0 bases, and 7 bases lay in between. The DNA for the CDR3 is TGTGCCACCAGCAGAGACGGTACTAGCACAGATACGCAGTATTTT. It translates to CATSRDGTSTDTQYF.

The gene calls are TRBV7-3 and TRBJ1-5, with D possibly TRBD1 on 5 matching bases. The CDR3 loop spans 19 amino acids. Germline CDR1 and CDR2: SGHTA and FQGTGA. Trimming took 5 bases from V and 6 from J, leaving 29 bases between them. CDR3 sequence: CASSRAGNTGEVLGQPQHF. The CDR3 nucleotides read TGTGCCAGCAGCCGGGCAGGGAACACCGGGGAGGTTTTGGGTCAGCCCCAGCATTTT.

This clonotype appeared many times. CDR3 in DNA: TGTGCCAGCAGGAGCGGGAATCAGCCCCAGCATTTT. Translating gives CASRSGNQPQHF. The rearrangement links TRBV6-5 to TRBJ1-5; no firm D call. Trimming cost V 6 bases and J 4 bases, with 7 bases left between them. This CDR3 region has 12 residues. CDR1 and CDR2 (germline): MNHEY, SVGAGI.

This clonotype was seen only a few times. Possible read error: a much larger clone is one base away. The genes are TRBV7-3 and TRBJ2-7; TRBD2 is a possible D gene (6 bases). CDR1 SGHTA and CDR2 FQGTGA come from the germline V gene. Trimming left V 1 base short and J 8 bases short, with 24 bases between. This CDR3 contains 17 residues. In nucleotides, the CDR3 is TGTGCCAGCAGCTTAAAGCCGAACGAGGGGACTCTTCGACAGCAGTACTTC. As protein: CASSLKPNEGTLRQQYF.

This clonotype has ten or more counts. The chain joins TRBV20-1 to TRBJ2-2; no clear D. Germline V gene sequence: CDR1 DFQATT, CDR2 SNEGSKA (reference sequence). The V gene lost 5 bases and the J gene lost 1 base, with 8 bases spanning the gap. This CDR3 region has 13 residues. Here the CDR3 DNA reads TGCAGTGCTGTATCGGGGAACACCGGGGAGCTGTTTTTT. Translated, it gives CSAVSGNTGELFF.

This clonotype was counted ten times or more. V and J are TRBV20-1 and TRBJ2-5, with TRBD1 identical over 11 bases. The CDR3 has 15 residues. Per the germline V gene, CDR1 is DFQATT and CDR2 is SNEGSKA (reference sequence). V lost 2 bases and J lost 5; bases outside the gene matches: 7. Written as DNA, the CDR3 is TGCAGTGCTAGACACTCGGGACAGGGGGTGGAGACCCAGTACTTC. Residues: CSARHSGQGVETQYF.

V gene TRBV7-2 combines with J gene TRBJ1-4; D remains ambiguous. The V end was cut by 3 bases, the J end by 4 bases, with 12 bases between. Per germline, CDR1 SGHTA and CDR2 FQGNSA. The CDR3 totals 15 residues. The CDR3 reads CASSFPGRSNEKLFF. DNA of the CDR3: TGTGCCAGCAGCTTCCCAGGACGGAGTAATGAAAAACTGTTTTTT.

This clonotype has a count of ten or more. The V call is TRBV20-1, the J call TRBJ2-1; 15 nucleotides line up with TRBD2. The CDR3 consists of 15 residues. V gave up 6 bases and J gave up 4 bases; unmatched junction bases: 4. Germline loops: CDR1 DFQATT, CDR2 SNEGSKA (reference sequence). The CDR3 DNA sequence: TGCAGTGCAGGACTAGCGGGGGGGCCTTACAATGAGCAGTTCTTC. Translated, it gives CSAGLAGGPYNEQFF.

This clonotype occurred many times. The V and J genes are TRBV19 and TRBJ2-2; 8 nucleotides match TRBD1. Germline values: CDR1 LNHDA, CDR2 SQIVND (reference sequence). This CDR3 comprises 18 residues. Trimming cost V 2 bases and J 3 bases; bases outside gene matches: 11. CDR3 region: CASSIKAGGARDTGELFF. The CDR3 DNA reads TGTGCCAGTAGTATAAAGGCAGGGGGCGCGAGGGACACCGGGGAGCTGTTTTTT. Combining the CDR3 with reference TRBV19 and TRBJ2-2 gives the whole variable domain DGGITQSPKYLFRKEGQNVTLSCEQNLNHDAMYWYRQDPGQGLRLIYYSQIVNDFQKGDIAEGYSVSREKKESFPLTVTSAQKNPTAFYLCASSIKAGGARDTGELFFGEGSRLTVL.

A remark on this clonotype: A single base separates this from a much larger clone, so it may be a read error. The rearrangement uses TRBV20-1 and TRBJ1-5; D unresolved. Germline loops: CDR1 DFQATT, CDR2 SNEGSKA (reference sequence). The CDR3 is made up of 14 amino acids. CDR3 nucleotides: TGCAGTGCTAGGCTTCCCTTAGGCAATCCGCCCCAGCATTTT. Protein sequence: CSARLPLGNPPQHF.

The chain is built from TRBV20-1 and TRBJ1-1; D may be TRBD1 (6 bases). Trimming took off 8 bases at V and 2 bases at J, with 15 bases between the two ends. This CDR3 is built from 13 residues. Germline V gene sequence: CDR1 DFQATT, CDR2 SNEGSKA (reference sequence). CDR3 nucleotide sequence: TGCAGTTCTGCGTCAGGGGAAAACACTGAAGCTTTCTTT. It is translated as CSSASGENTEAFF.

The count of this clonotype is one. The chain recombines TRBV2 with TRBJ2-1; 9 positions match TRBD2. Germline lookup yields CDR1 SNHLY and CDR2 FYNNEI. This CDR3 is 15 amino acids long. CDR3 in DNA: TGTGCTAGAGATATAAGCGGGAGGACCTACAATGAGCAGTTCTTC. Residues: CARDISGRTYNEQFF.

The gene calls are TRBV5-4 and TRBJ2-5, with D tentatively TRBD2 (7 bases). CDR3 length: 14 residues. Deletions cut 3 bases from V and 5 bases from J, with 14 bases between. CDR1 and CDR2 (germline): SGHNT, YYREEE (reference sequence). CDR3 residues: CASSYGGGGETQYF. For the CDR3, the DNA is TGTGCCAGCAGCTATGGGGGAGGGGGGGAGACCCAGTACTTC.

As to this clonotype: This CDR3 is missing its conserved last phenylalanine or tryptophan, likely due to a read error. This chain uses TRBV19 with TRBJ1-2; D uncertain. Germline V gene sequence: CDR1 LNHDA, CDR2 SQIVND (reference sequence). This CDR3 is built from 16 residues. The ends were cut back, 4 bases at V and 0 bases at J, with 15 bases in the middle. Written as DNA, the CDR3 is TGTGCCAGTAGTACCTCCACGGGTCGAGCTAACTATGGCTACACCTCC. The encoded protein is CASSTSTGRANYGYTS.

At least ten counts were recorded for this clonotype. This chain connects TRBV20-1 to TRBJ2-5, with D uncertain. V gave up 3 bases and J gave up 1 base, with 9 bases separating them. The CDR3 runs to 13 residues. Germline V gives CDR1 DFQATT, CDR2 SNEGSKA (reference sequence). The CDR3 region is CSARANFQETQYF. Written as DNA, the CDR3 is TGCAGTGCTAGGGCAAACTTCCAAGAGACCCAGTACTTC.

The chain joins TRBV6-1 to TRBJ2-1; D uncertain. This CDR3 is 17 amino acids long. V was cut by 0 bases and J by 4 bases, with 16 bases left in between. CDR1 MNHNS and CDR2 SASEGT come from the germline V gene. CDR3 protein: CASSEALTRGPYNEQFF. Written as DNA, the CDR3 is TGTGCCAGCAGTGAAGCGCTTACTCGCGGACCTTACAATGAGCAGTTCTTC.

This clonotype was recorded many times. The chain couples TRBV5-1 to TRBJ1-4, with D hard to call. Per the germline V gene, CDR1 is SGHRS and CDR2 is YFSETQ. The CDR3 consists of 14 residues. Trimming removed 1 base at V and 2 bases at J, with 6 bases between. The CDR3, as DNA: TGCGCCAGCAGCTTGAGTGAGACTAATGAAAAACTGTTTTTT. Translated, it gives CASSLSETNEKLFF.

Of note for this clonotype: The DNA is omitted, as the CDR3 cannot be located on it reliably, and the CDR3 follows TCRdb's listing. This chain joins TRBV25-1 and TRBJ1-6; the DNA was not used to check the table's D call, TRBD1. The CDR3 totals 17 residues, both ends included. Looked up from germline, CDR1 is MGHDK and CDR2 is SYGVNS. This chain's CDR3 is CACSARGQSSYNSPLHF.

Only a few counts were recorded for this clonotype. In DNA, the CDR3 is TGTGCCAGCAGTCCCAGACGGGTGGACAGGGGGGCCGGGGAGCTGTTTTTT. Amino acid sequence: CASSPRRVDRGAGELFF. V usage is TRBV6-2 or TRBV6-3 and J usage is TRBJ2-2, with 10 bases fitting TRBD1. J lost 6 bases, V lost 5 bases, and 12 bases had no gene match. CDR3 length: 17 residues. The germline gives CDR1 MNHEY, CDR2 SVGEGT.

The chain carries TRBV19 and TRBJ1-4; unclear D gene. The CDR3 loop spans 15 amino acids. Trimming stripped 3 bases from V and 3 bases from J, with 11 bases between. Germline lookup yields CDR1 LNHDA and CDR2 SQIVND (reference sequence). The DNA for the CDR3 is TGTGCCAGTAGTATCTTCGGACGGCCTAATGAAAAACTGTTTTTT. As protein: CASSIFGRPNEKLFF.

In this sample, this clonotype is medium-sized. The rearrangement joins TRBV24-1 to TRBJ2-3, with D hard to call. CDR1 and CDR2 from the germline V gene are KGHDR and SFDVKD. The CDR3 runs to 13 residues. V shed 3 bases and J shed 3 bases, with 6 bases lying between them. The CDR3 nucleotides read TGTGCCACCAGTGATCCGACTACAGATACGCAGTATTTT. Encoded protein: CATSDPTTDTQYF.

The chain combines TRBV27 with TRBJ2-1, with 8 nucleotides matching TRBD1. V shed 11 bases and J 5 bases; nucleotides not matched to a gene: 11. Per the germline V gene, CDR1 is MNHEY and CDR2 is SMNVEV (reference sequence). The CDR3 runs to 14 residues. The CDR3 DNA reads as TGTGCCTCCCCATGGGGACAGGACCACAATGAGCAGTTCTTC. This encodes CASPWGQDHNEQFF.

Concerning this clonotype: The CDR3 ends on some other residue instead of the conserved phenylalanine or tryptophan, so this is likely a read error. V and J are TRBV4-2 and TRBJ1-3; D gene ambiguous. The ends were cut back, 3 bases at V and 0 bases at J, with 12 bases in the middle. The CDR3 has 16 amino acids. CDR1 and CDR2 (germline): LGHNA, YNFKEQ. Here the CDR3 reads CASSHQRSLSGNTIYS. The CDR3 DNA follows: TGTGCCAGCAGCCACCAGCGTAGCCTCTCTGGAAACACCATATATTCT.

This clonotype was recorded at least ten times. The chain is built from TRBV7-2 and TRBJ1-3; the D gene is possibly TRBD1 (6 bases). V shed 2 bases and J shed 4 bases, with 12 bases lying between them. The CDR3 spans 15 residues. Germline-derived CDR1 and CDR2 are SGHTA and FQGNSA. CDR3 bases: TGTGCCAGCAGCTTAAAAGCAGGGGCCGGAAACACCATATATTTT. Translating gives CASSLKAGAGNTIYF.

The chain couples TRBV19 to TRBJ2-2, with 7 bases lining up with TRBD2. The CDR3 has 15 residues. V dropped 6 bases and J dropped 4; count of bases not matched to a gene: 8. Germline CDR1 is LNHDA and CDR2 is SQIVND (reference sequence). This CDR3 is CASRPAGDVTGELFF. The DNA for the CDR3 is TGTGCCAGTAGACCGGCGGGAGATGTCACCGGGGAGCTGTTTTTT.